This T cell receptor (beta chain) derives from a study of T-cell memory formation after mild COVID-19. Trimming at V came to 5 bases and at J to 3 bases, leaving 6 bases not matched to a gene. Looked up from germline, CDR1 is SGHTA and CDR2 is FQGNSA. CDR3 length equals 15 residues. TCRdb used MiXCR to reprocess the 5' RACE reads, holding one entry per CDR3 protein. The table has 180,000 or so distinct CDR3 sequences, around a tenth seen once. V and J are TRBV7-2 and TRBJ2-7; 11 positions agree with TRBD1. The sequence came from a man between 18 and 29 years old who had mild COVID-19 (a few samples of this study predate the infection). Cell type and time point are not known. Sequenced input: PBMCs or a T cell subset sorted from them (not recorded which). This chain's CDR3 is CASSPRGQGDYEQYV. CDR3 coding DNA: TGTGCCAGCAGCCCACGGGGACAGGGGGACTACGAGCAGTACGTC.